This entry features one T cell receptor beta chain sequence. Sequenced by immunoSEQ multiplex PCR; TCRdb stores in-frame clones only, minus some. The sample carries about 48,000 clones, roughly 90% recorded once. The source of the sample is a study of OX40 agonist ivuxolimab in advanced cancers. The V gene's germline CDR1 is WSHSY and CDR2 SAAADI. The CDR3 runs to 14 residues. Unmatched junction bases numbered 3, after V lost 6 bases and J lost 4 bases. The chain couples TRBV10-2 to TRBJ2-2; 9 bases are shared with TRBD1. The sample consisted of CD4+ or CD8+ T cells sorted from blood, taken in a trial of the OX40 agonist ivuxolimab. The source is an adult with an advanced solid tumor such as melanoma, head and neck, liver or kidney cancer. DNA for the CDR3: TGCGCCAGCAGGGACAGGGGAGGCACCGGGGAGCTGTTTTTT. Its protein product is CASRDRGGTGELFF.